This T cell receptor beta chain originates from a study of blood T cells in healthy people across ages (dated by TCRdb to the mid-2010s). Turning to the overall study: In model experiments, template switching captured about one uniquely barcoded TCR beta cDNA molecule for every two T cells. Using deep sequencing normalized with unique cDNA molecular identifiers, the study measured how TCR beta repertoire diversity changes with age. The donors were split into four age groups: young (average about 15 years), middle-aged (roughly 40), aged (approximately 60) and long-lived (approximately 89). Donors of different ages were randomly distributed across sequencing lanes to avoid experimental bias. For two donors (one aged 18 to 30 and one aged 80 or older), the study analyzed two additional independent replicas of 1 million unique cDNA reads from the same blood draw.

The protocol used for the library was 5' RACE. Sequenced using an Illumina HiSeq 2500. A second roughly 7 to 11 cycle PCR used a sample-barcoded 5' primer and a J-beta primer mix. A template-switch 5' adaptor carrying 12 random nucleotides introduced a unique molecular identifier onto each TCR beta cDNA molecule. Each sample yielded at least 2.5 million CDR3-containing paired-end reads. All of the RNA was converted into first-strand cDNA using the Mint cDNA synthesis kit, with a TRBC-specific oligonucleotide serving as the primer. Following uracil-DNA glycosylase treatment, all cDNA underwent a first 18-cycle PCR with the universal primers M1SS and BC2_uni_R. The study's own analysis went as follows. Normalization of each sample was performed by random selection of 1 million high-quality reads, each carrying a distinct molecular identifier. Reads sharing molecular identifiers were discarded rather than binned into consensus sequences. CDR3 identification, clonotype clustering and error correction used MiTCR with a Q25 quality threshold and the strictest error-elimination algorithm. Lower-bound total TCR beta diversity was estimated with a nonparametric unseen species model using Euler transformation. TCRdb reanalyzed the raw reads on its own, using fastp at Q25 for trimming and MiXCR for clone calling, and kept in-frame beta chains. One record per CDR3 amino acid sequence lists the most common genes and DNA. None of the V and J calls come from the authors' own analysis; TCRdb made them. For this sample the table gives about 1.4 million distinct CDR3 sequences, of which almost 60% were detected only once. The top ten clones comprise about 6.7% of the sample.

The research as a whole found: There was a strong correlation between observed TCR beta diversity and the percentage of naive T cells measured by flow cytometry. Because donor CMV infection status was unknown, age-related changes in expanded clonotypes were potentially confounded. As age increased, observed TCR beta diversity per million T cells dropped in a roughly linear way, and a significant reduction was already evident by age 40. Because profiling used bulk unsorted PBMCs, naive and antigen-experienced compartments could not be compared conclusively. The long-lived group showed more naive CD4+ T cells, fewer expanded clones and increased TCR diversity than the aged group, suggesting age selection. Estimates of total diversity based on one million sequenced T cells were considered lower bounds and underestimates.

On this clonotype itself: Its recognized antigen is unknown. No much larger clone exists at a distance of one base, and base qualities are not known.

The donors were roughly 40 Caucasian individuals from Russia, aged roughly 6 to 100 years, who were systemically healthy. Each donor gave 9.5 to 10 milliliters of peripheral blood, drawn into EDTA-treated Vacutainer tubes. Ficoll-Paque density-gradient centrifugation was used to isolate PBMCs, with at least 6 million per sample. Total RNA, at least 5.5 micrograms per sample, was extracted from PBMCs with Trizol reagent. The percentages of naive CD45RAhigh/CD27high T cells were determined by flow cytometry on a PBMC aliquot from every donor. The sequenced sample consisted of blood. The TCR sequence derives from a man between 18 and 29 years old in good health.

The bases are TGCAGTGCTGCCGGGAGGCAGGGACCAGATACGCAGTATTTT. Protein translation: CSAAGRQGPDTQYF. The chain uses TRBV20-1 and TRBJ2-3; TRBD2 agrees with 7 junctional bases. Compared with germline, V lacks 5 bases and J lacks 4 bases; bases without a gene match: 9. The CDR3 sequence holds 14 residues, the cysteine and phenylalanine included. Only the CDR3 portion is preserved as DNA: 42 bases, with reading frame beginning at the first base. The CDR1 and CDR2 encoded by the germline V gene (reference sequence) are DFQATT and SNEGSKA.